In its sample, the clone carrying this T cell receptor (beta chain) is medium-sized (0.01 to 0.1%). No patient showed confetti depigmentation, a clinical sign of active disease. This sample was included in a study of resident and recirculating memory T cells in vitiligo. Germline trimming cut 0 bases from V and 4 bases from J; bases unmatched to any gene: 0. Germline CDR1 reads MNHNS; CDR2 reads SASEGT. The CDR3 is 14 amino acids. Assay used: immunoSEQ multiplex PCR; TCRdb lists only in-frame clones, some missing. The sample includes 40,000 to 45,000 clones, 80% to 95% of them seen just once. Sequencing input: blood. The origin of this receptor is a male donor with vitiligo. This sequence joins TRBV6-1 and TRBJ2-1; 7 nucleotides agree with TRBD2. The CDR3 bases are TGTGCCAGCAGTGAAGCGGGGGGGTACAATGAGCAGTTCTTC. It codes for CASSEAGGYNEQFF.